Listed below are T cell receptor beta chains from one sample, sequenced in a study of shared clonotypes between healthy human individuals. Measured with immunoSEQ multiplex PCR; TCRdb has only the in-frame clones, and not every one. This sample has more than 200,000 clones, with 65% found just once. Sequencing was done on a sample of memory CD4+ T cells sorted from blood. These receptors were collected from a man under 40 in good health. Both conserved end residues are part of each CDR3. D genes are given only for firm matches. For some rows the clone size is stated as once, few or many, or as a class when expanded; others skip it.

size,V,D,J,CDR3,DNA
NA,TRBV2,NA,TRBJ2-5,CASSLRREQETQYF,TGTGCCAGCAGTTTGAGACGGGAACAAGAGACCCAGTACTTC
NA,TRBV30,NA,TRBJ1-1,CALEYQGGTEAFF,TGTGCACTGGAGTATCAAGGGGGAACTGAAGCTTTCTTT
few,TRBV11-2,TRBD1,TRBJ2-4,CASSARTGGVAKNIQYF,TGTGCCAGCAGCGCAAGGACAGGGGGGGTAGCCAAAAACATTCAGTACTTC
NA,TRBV19,NA,TRBJ2-1,CASSTKPGTYNEQFF,TGTGCCAGTAGTACCAAACCGGGAACCTACAATGAGCAGTTCTTC
NA,TRBV7-9,NA,TRBJ1-4,CASSLGTGEKLFF,TGTGCCAGCAGCTTGGGGACTGGAGAAAAACTGTTTTTT
NA,TRBV5-4,NA,TRBJ1-4,CASSLGQLDEKLFF,TGTGCCAGCAGCTTGGGCCAGCTCGATGAAAAACTGTTTTTT
many,TRBV18,TRBD2,TRBJ2-1,CASSPPSSGAEQFF,TGTGCCAGCTCACCACCGTCTAGCGGCGCTGAGCAGTTCTTC
NA,TRBV11-1,TRBD1,TRBJ2-1,CASSLELDRGLFSINEQFF,TGTGCCAGCAGCTTAGAGCTCGACAGGGGGCTTTTTAGTATCAATGAGCAGTTCTTC
once,TRBV28,TRBD2,TRBJ2-7,CASRTSGGADEQYF,TGTGCCAGCAGAACATCGGGGGGGGCCGACGAGCAGTACTTC
NA,TRBV4-3,TRBD2,TRBJ2-5,CASSQGPSGSWGETQYF,TGCGCCAGCAGCCAAGGACCTAGCGGGAGTTGGGGAGAGACCCAGTACTTC
NA,TRBV6-1,NA,TRBJ1-5,CASSEAPRNQPQHF,TGTGCCAGCAGTGAAGCGCCTCGAAATCAGCCCCAGCATTTT
NA,TRBV11-2,NA,TRBJ1-1,CASSPRTGFGAEAFF,TGTGCCAGCAGTCCGAGAACGGGGTTTGGCGCTGAAGCTTTCTTT
NA,TRBV5-4,TRBD2,TRBJ2-1,CASSDYGTSFGNEQFF,TGTGCCAGCAGCGATTACGGGACTAGCTTTGGGAATGAGCAGTTCTTC
NA,TRBV2,NA,TRBJ1-2,CASSLRQNFYGYTF,TGTGCCAGCAGCCTCAGACAGAACTTCTATGGCTACACCTTC
NA,TRBV29-1,NA,TRBJ2-1,CSVEWVRQNEQFF,TGCAGCGTTGAGTGGGTCAGACAAAATGAGCAGTTCTTC
NA,TRBV4-3,TRBD2,TRBJ2-7,CASSQGAGGSYEQYF,TGCGCCAGCAGCCAAGGAGCGGGAGGTTCCTACGAGCAGTACTTC
NA,TRBV2,TRBD2,TRBJ2-3,CASSEEASGRADTQYF,TGTGCCAGCAGTGAAGAAGCTAGCGGGAGAGCAGATACGCAGTATTTT
NA,TRBV5-4,TRBD1,TRBJ1-2,CASSSVIGQGGYTF,TGTGCCAGCAGCTCAGTTATTGGACAGGGGGGCTACACCTTC
NA,TRBV7-6,NA,TRBJ2-5,CASSSLMGETQYF,TGTGCCAGCAGCTCCCTAATGGGGGAGACCCAGTACTTC
many,TRBV5-1,NA,TRBJ2-3,CASRTGNTDTQYF,TGCGCCAGTCGTACAGGGAACACAGATACGCAGTATTTT
NA,TRBV27,NA,TRBJ2-1,CASSLWGREQFF,TGTGCCAGCAGTTTATGGGGGCGTGAGCAGTTCTTC
once,TRBV2,TRBD2,TRBJ2-7,CASSAAGLAGTYEQYF,TGTGCCAGCAGTGCAGCGGGACTAGCGGGAACCTACGAGCAGTACTTC
once,TRBV6-1,TRBD1,TRBJ2-7,CASSPGGASSYEQYF,TGTGCCAGCAGTCCAGGGGGTGCGAGCTCCTACGAGCAGTACTTC
NA,TRBV19,NA,TRBJ2-1,CASNRGNIYNEQFF,TGTGCCAGCAACCGCGGGAACATATACAATGAGCAGTTCTTC
NA,TRBV15,NA,TRBJ2-3,CATSRDQRSNTDTQYF,TGTGCCACCAGCAGAGATCAACGGAGCAACACAGATACGCAGTATTTT
NA,TRBV7-9,NA,TRBJ2-2,CASSLGTGRTGELFF,TGTGCCAGCAGCTTAGGTACCGGGCGCACCGGGGAGCTGTTTTTT
NA,TRBV7-2,TRBD1,TRBJ1-2,CASSPRGDHYGYTF,TGTGCCAGCAGCCCCAGGGGGGACCACTATGGCTACACCTTC
NA,TRBV5-1,TRBD1,TRBJ2-5,CASSQGQVKETQYF,TGCGCCAGCAGCCAGGGACAGGTTAAAGAGACCCAGTACTTC
NA,TRBV5-4,TRBD1,TRBJ2-7,CASSKGTGKTYEQYF,TGTGCCAGCAGCAAAGGGACAGGGAAAACCTACGAGCAGTACTTC
NA,TRBV7-3,NA,TRBJ1-1,CASSLTTNTEAFF,TGTGCCAGCAGCTTAACGACCAATACTGAAGCTTTCTTT
once,TRBV5-1,TRBD1,TRBJ2-7,CASSLGQGSTYEQYF,TGCGCCAGCAGCTTGGGACAGGGGTCTACCTACGAGCAGTACTTC
NA,TRBV5-5,NA,TRBJ2-7,CASSNLGRQQYF,TGTGCCAGCAGCAACCTAGGACGACAGCAGTACTTC
NA,TRBV2,NA,TRBJ2-5,CASSRDGAQYF,TGTGCCAGCAGCAGGGACGGGGCCCAGTACTTC
NA,TRBV9,TRBD2,TRBJ2-3,CASSGLSGRATDTQYF,TGTGCCAGCAGCGGATTAAGCGGGAGGGCCACAGATACGCAGTATTTT
NA,TRBV2,NA,TRBJ2-5,CATSFQETQYF,TGTGCCACCTCGTTTCAAGAGACCCAGTACTTC
few,TRBV7-9,NA,TRBJ2-1,CASSSSNEQFF,TGTGCCAGCAGCTCCAGTAATGAGCAGTTCTTC
NA,TRBV10-2,NA,TRBJ2-1,CASSDRLQFF,TGCGCCAGCAGTGACCGGCTGCAGTTCTTC
NA,TRBV7-8,NA,TRBJ2-7,CASSLSSSSYEQYF,TGTGCCAGCAGCTTATCATCTAGCTCCTACGAGCAGTACTTC
NA,TRBV5-4,TRBD2,TRBJ2-3,CASSLGGPLAGGTDTQYF,TGTGCCAGCAGCTTGGGAGGGCCTCTAGCGGGGGGCACAGATACGCAGTATTTT
NA,TRBV28,TRBD2,TRBJ2-3,CASSGTGTSGSSSTDTQYF,TGTGCCAGCAGTGGAACTGGGACTAGCGGGAGCTCTAGCACAGATACGCAGTATTTT
NA,TRBV5-1,TRBD1,TRBJ2-5,CASSRDRGFSETQYF,TGCGCCAGCAGCAGAGACAGGGGTTTCTCAGAGACCCAGTACTTC
few,TRBV5-5,TRBD2,TRBJ2-7,CASGREGPEQYF,TGTGCCAGCGGGCGGGAGGGCCCCGAGCAGTACTTC
NA,TRBV27,NA,TRBJ1-2,CASSPRQRGNYGYTF,TGTGCCAGCAGTCCACGTCAGAGGGGGAACTATGGCTACACCTTC
NA,TRBV18,NA,TRBJ2-7,CASSPSTTRAEQYF,TGTGCCAGCTCACCGTCTACAACTAGGGCCGAGCAGTACTTC